This T cell receptor (beta chain) comes out of a study of shared clonotypes between healthy human individuals. On the study more broadly: Each donor's CD4 naive and CD4 memory cells filled three plates apiece, CD8 naive two, and CD8 memory one.

With 8 bases clipped from V and 8 bases from J, the junction kept 8 bases outside the gene matches. Germline CDR1 KGHSY, CDR2 FQNENV. This CDR3 spans 12 amino acids. The table came from immunoSEQ multiplex PCR; TCRdb's copy has only in-frame clones and leaves some out. The sample holds fewer than 1.8 million clones, approximately 98.5% seen once. V usage is TRBV16 and J usage is TRBJ1-1, with 7 bases that match TRBD1. This clonotype was obtained from a man under 40 in good health. The sample consisted of naive CD4+ T cells sorted from blood. Subset meaning: CD45RA+ positively selected. The CDR3 spells CASGKTGSEAFF. Here the CDR3 DNA reads TGTGCCAGCGGCAAGACAGGGTCAGAAGCTTTCTTT.